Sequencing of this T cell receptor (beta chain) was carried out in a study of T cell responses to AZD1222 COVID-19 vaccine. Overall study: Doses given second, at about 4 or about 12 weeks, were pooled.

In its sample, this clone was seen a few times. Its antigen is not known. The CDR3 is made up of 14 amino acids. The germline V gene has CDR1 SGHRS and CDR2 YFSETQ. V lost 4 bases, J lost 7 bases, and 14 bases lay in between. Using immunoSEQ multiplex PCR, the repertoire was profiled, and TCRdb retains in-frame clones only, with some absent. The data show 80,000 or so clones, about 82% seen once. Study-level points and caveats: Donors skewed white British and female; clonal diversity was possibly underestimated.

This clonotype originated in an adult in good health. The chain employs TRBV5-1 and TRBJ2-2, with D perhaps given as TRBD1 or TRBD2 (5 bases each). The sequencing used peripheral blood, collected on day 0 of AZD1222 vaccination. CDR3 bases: TGCGCCAGCAGCCGGGACGAGCCGAGCGGGGAGCTGTTTTTT. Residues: CASSRDEPSGELFF.